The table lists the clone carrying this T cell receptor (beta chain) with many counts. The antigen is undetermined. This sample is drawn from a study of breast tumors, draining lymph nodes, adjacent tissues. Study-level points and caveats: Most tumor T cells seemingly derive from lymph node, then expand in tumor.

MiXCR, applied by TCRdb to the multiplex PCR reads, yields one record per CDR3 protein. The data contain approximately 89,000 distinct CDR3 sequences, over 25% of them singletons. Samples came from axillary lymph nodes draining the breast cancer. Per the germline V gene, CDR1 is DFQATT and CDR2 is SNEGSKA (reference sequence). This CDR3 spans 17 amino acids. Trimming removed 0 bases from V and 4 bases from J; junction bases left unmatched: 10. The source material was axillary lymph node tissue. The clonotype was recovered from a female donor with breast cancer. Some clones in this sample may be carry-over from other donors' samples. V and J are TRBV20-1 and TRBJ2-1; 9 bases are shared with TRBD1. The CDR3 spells CSARDALRDRAYNEQFF. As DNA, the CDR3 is TGCAGTGCTAGAGACGCCCTAAGGGACAGGGCTTACAATGAGCAGTTCTTC.